This T cell receptor beta chain was captured in a study of identifying expanded T cells in peripheral blood. This clone was seen only once. Profiling relied on immunoSEQ multiplex PCR, and the TCRdb table lists in-frame clones only, not all of them. The top ten clones hold more than 15% of a sample with 45,000 to 75,000 clones, around 83% of them seen once. The CDR3 is 15 amino acids. The germline V gene has CDR1 SGHTA and CDR2 FQGNSA. V was shortened by 5 bases and J by 0 bases, with 13 bases between the two germline ends. The origin of this receptor is a person aged 18 to 75 in good health. The rearrangement joins TRBV7-2 to TRBJ1-1; D gene uncertain. Sequenced: blood. The CDR3 region has the DNA TGTGCCAGCAGCACCACGGGATCCATGAACACTGAAGCTTTCTTT. Its translation: CASSTTGSMNTEAFF.